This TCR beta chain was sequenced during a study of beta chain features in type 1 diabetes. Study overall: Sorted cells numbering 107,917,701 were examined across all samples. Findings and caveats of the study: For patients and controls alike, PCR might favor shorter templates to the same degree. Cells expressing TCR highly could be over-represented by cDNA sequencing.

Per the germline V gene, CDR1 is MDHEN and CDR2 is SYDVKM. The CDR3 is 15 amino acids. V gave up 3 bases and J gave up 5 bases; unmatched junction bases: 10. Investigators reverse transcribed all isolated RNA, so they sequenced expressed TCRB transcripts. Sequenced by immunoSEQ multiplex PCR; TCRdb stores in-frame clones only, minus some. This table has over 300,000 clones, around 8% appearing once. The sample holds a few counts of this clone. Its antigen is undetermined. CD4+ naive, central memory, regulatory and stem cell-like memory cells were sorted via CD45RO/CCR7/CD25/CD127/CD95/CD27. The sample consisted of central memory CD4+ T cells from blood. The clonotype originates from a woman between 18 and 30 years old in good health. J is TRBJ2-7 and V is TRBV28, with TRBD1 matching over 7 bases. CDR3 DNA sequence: TGTGCCAGCAGTTTGCAGGGGGTTGGATTTGACGAGCAGTACTTC. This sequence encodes CASSLQGVGFDEQYF. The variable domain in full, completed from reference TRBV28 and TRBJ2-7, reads DVKVTQSSRYLVKRTGEKVFLECVQDMDHENMFWYRQDPGLGLRLIYFSYDVKMKEKGDIPEGYSVSREKKERFSLILESASTNQTSMYLCASSLQGVGFDEQYFGPGTRLTVT.